Listed here are 21 T cell receptor beta chains from one sample, sequenced in a study of control samples from healthy donors and cancer patients. The method was immunoSEQ multiplex PCR; TCRdb's version includes in-frame clones alone and lacks a portion of them. Among about 64,000 clones listed, approximately 92% were seen once. The sequenced material came from PBMCs. All receptors come from a man aged 35 to 55 with colorectal cancer.

The rearrangement uses TRBV5-1 and TRBJ2-7; D is undetermined. The CDR3 has 13 residues. V lost 2 bases and J lost 6, with 12 bases in between. The V gene's germline CDR1 is SGHRS and CDR2 YFSETQ. The CDR3 is CASSLIMGIEQYF. The CDR3 nucleotides read TGCGCCAGCAGCTTAATTATGGGGATCGAGCAGTACTTC.

The genes are TRBV5-1 and TRBJ1-1, with TRBD1 identical over 9 bases. This CDR3 comprises 14 residues. V lost 4 bases to trimming and J lost 5 bases; unmatched junction nucleotides: 6. Germline CDR1 and CDR2: SGHRS and YFSETQ. In DNA, the CDR3 is TGCGCCAGCAGCATTGGGACAGGGCGGACTGAAGCTTTCTTT. Residues: CASSIGTGRTEAFF.

The chain links TRBV30 to TRBJ2-2; the match to TRBD1 covers 9 bases. The CDR3 totals 15 residues. Germline assignment: CDR1 GTSNPN and CDR2 SVGIG (reference sequence). Unmatched junction bases numbered 7, after V lost 3 bases and J lost 5 bases. The CDR3 nucleotides read TGTGCCTGGAGCAAGACAGGGGGAAGTACCGGGGAGCTGTTTTTT. Its translation is CAWSKTGGSTGELFF.

The chain combines TRBV5-8 with TRBJ2-1; D is uncertain. The length of the CDR3 is 13 residues. Trimming removed 4 bases at V and 9 bases at J, with 14 bases between. Germline V gene sequence: CDR1 SGHTS, CDR2 YDEGEE. In nucleotides, the CDR3 is TGTGCCAGCAGCCCCCGTTGGGGTGGTGAGCAGTTCTTC. Its translation is CASSPRWGGEQFF.

A few counts support this clone. The genes are TRBV7-9 and TRBJ1-2, with D possibly matching TRBD1 (5 bases). The CDR3 loop spans 13 amino acids. V was pared by 8 bases and J by 2 bases, with 12 bases between. Germline V gene sequence: CDR1 SEHNR, CDR2 FQNEAQ (reference sequence). CDR3 in DNA: TGTGCCAGCGGGGGTGGAGGAAACTATGGCTACACCTTC. Amino acids: CASGGGGNYGYTF.

The chain links TRBV3-1 (or the pseudogene TRBV3-2) to TRBJ2-5, with TRBD1 matching 9 bases. With V trimmed by 4 bases and J by 6 bases, 9 bases remained unmatched. The germline CDR1 and CDR2 sequences are LGHDT and YNNKEL (reference sequence). The CDR3 covers 15 residues. The CDR3 loop reads CASSLGQGWRQTQYF. The CDR3 bases are TGTGCCAGCAGCCTTGGACAGGGGTGGAGACAGACCCAGTACTTC.

For the CDR3, the DNA is TGTGCCAGCAGCTTAGCCCCAACTAGTGCACACGAGCAGTACTTC. Encoded protein: CASSLAPTSAHEQYF. The chain joins TRBV7-7 to TRBJ2-7, with a tentative D call TRBD2 (5 bases). CDR1 SSHAT and CDR2 FNYEAQ come from the germline V gene (reference sequence). Trimming removed 0 bases at V and 5 bases at J, with 14 bases between. The CDR3 is 15 residues long.

A single count supports this clone. This rearrangement joins TRBV5-6 to TRBJ1-3; 7 nucleotides line up with TRBD1. V shed 3 bases, J shed 1 base, and the junction held 7 bases outside the gene matches. The CDR3 is 16 amino acids. Germline CDR1 SGHDT, CDR2 YYEEEE. The CDR3 DNA is TGTGCCAGCAGCTGGTCAGGGGGTCTTTCTGGAAACACCATATATTTT. Protein: CASSWSGGLSGNTIYF.

This clone was seen a single time. This chain joins TRBV12-3 or TRBV12-4 and TRBJ2-1, with 8 bases lining up with TRBD2. Germline trimming cut 3 bases from V and 9 bases from J; bases unmatched to any gene: 4. The CDR3 runs 13 residues. The CDR3 coding sequence is TGTGCCAGCAGTTTGGTAGCGGGGTTTGAGCAGTTCTTC. Residues: CASSLVAGFEQFF.

The CDR3 is CASSLGTGNTIYF. As DNA, the CDR3 is TGTGCCAGCAGCTTAGGGACTGGAAACACCATATATTTT. The V call is TRBV7-2, the J call TRBJ1-3; no reliable D call. The V end lost 1 base, the J end lost 2 bases, and 3 bases lay between the germline ends. There are 13 residues in the CDR3. Germline CDR1 and CDR2: SGHTA and FQGNSA.

This chain connects TRBV29-1 to TRBJ2-3, with D perhaps given as TRBD1 or TRBD2 (6 bases each). Germline V gene data show CDR1 as SQVTM and CDR2 as ANQGSEA. Trimming took off 2 bases at V and 5 bases at J, with 11 bases between the two ends. There are 13 residues in the CDR3. The CDR3 DNA sequence: TGCAGCGTTGAACCGGGGGCGGTAGATACGCAGTATTTT. Encoded protein: CSVEPGAVDTQYF.

The CDR3 DNA reads as TGTGCCAGCAGCCCAGAAGGGGCAGGACTTAACACTGAAGCTTTCTTT. It encodes CASSPEGAGLNTEAFF. The genes are TRBV4-2 and TRBJ1-1, with TRBD1 as a possible D gene (5 bases). The CDR3 totals 16 residues. V lost 4 bases and J lost 2, with 17 bases in between. The germline V gene encodes CDR1 LGHNA and CDR2 YNFKEQ.

With respect to this clone: In the same sample, other DNA sequences code for this CDR3. The chain recombines TRBV12-3 or TRBV12-4 with TRBJ1-2, with D maybe TRBD1 (6 bases). This CDR3 spans 13 amino acids. Trimming removed 1 base at V and 4 bases at J, with 7 bases between. The CDR3 nucleotides read TGTGCCAGCAGTTTAGTAGGGGGCTATGGCTACACCTTC. Translation: CASSLVGGYGYTF.

The chain employs TRBV19 and TRBJ2-5; TRBD1 matches 7 bases. Germline loops: CDR1 LNHDA, CDR2 SQIVND (reference sequence). CDR3 length equals 14 residues. Trimming cost V 5 bases and J 4 bases; bases outside gene matches: 7. CDR3 amino acids: CASSALSGGETQYF. DNA of the CDR3: TGTGCCAGTAGTGCATTATCAGGGGGAGAGACCCAGTACTTC.

The chain joins TRBV9 to TRBJ1-2; maybe TRBD1 (5 bases). V lost 4 bases to trimming and J lost 2 bases, with 21 bases between them. The CDR3 length is 17 residues. Per germline, CDR1 SGDLS and CDR2 YYNGEE. CDR3 loop: CASSSATGALTNYGYTF. CDR3 DNA sequence: TGTGCCAGCAGCTCAGCGACCGGGGCGCTGACCAACTATGGCTACACCTTC. Using reference TRBV9 and TRBJ1-2 for the parts outside the CDR3, the full variable domain is DSGVTQTPKHLITATGQRVTLRCSPRSGDLSVYWYQQSLDQGLQFLIQYYNGEERAKGNILERFSAQQFPDLHSELNLSSLELGDSALYFCASSSATGALTNYGYTFGSGTRLTVV.

The rearrangement joins TRBV5-1 to TRBJ2-6; 12 nucleotides agree with TRBD1. The CDR3 is made up of 19 amino acids. The V and J ends lost 3 bases and 1 base, in that order; junction bases with no gene match: 8. Germline loops: CDR1 SGHRS, CDR2 YFSETQ. The CDR3 DNA reads as TGCGCCAGCAGCTCGCAAGGGGGACAGGGGGCTTCTGGGGCCAACGTCCTGACTTTC. Translation gives CASSSQGGQGASGANVLTF.

The chain joins TRBV18 to TRBJ1-3; the match to TRBD1 covers 7 bases. This CDR3 region has 16 residues. J lost 6 bases, V lost 5 bases, and 13 bases had no gene match. In germline, CDR1 is KGHSH, CDR2 LQKENI. CDR3 nucleotide sequence: TGTGCCAGCTCAGACACCCGGACAGGAATGGAAAACACCATATATTTT. Translation gives CASSDTRTGMENTIYF.

The rearrangement links TRBV3-1 (or the pseudogene TRBV3-2) to TRBJ2-5; 7 bases match TRBD2. V lost 4 bases and J lost 5; bases outside the gene matches: 1. This CDR3 contains 12 residues. Germline lookup yields CDR1 LGHDT and CDR2 YNNKEL (reference sequence). The CDR3 loop reads CASSRGGETQYF. The CDR3 DNA reads TGTGCCAGCAGCCGGGGGGGGGAGACCCAGTACTTC.

This rearrangement joins TRBV4-1 to TRBJ2-1; 12 bases agree with TRBD2. The germline gives CDR1 MGHRA, CDR2 YSYEKL. V shed 4 bases and J 5 bases; nucleotides not matched to a gene: 3. The CDR3 has 15 residues. Here the CDR3 reads CASSRTSGANNEQFF. CDR3 DNA: TGCGCCAGCAGCCGGACTAGCGGGGCGAACAATGAGCAGTTCTTC.

This chain joins TRBV5-4 and TRBJ1-1; no definite D call. Germline V gives CDR1 SGHNT, CDR2 YYREEE (reference sequence). Trimming removed 1 base from V and 1 base from J, with 11 bases in between. This CDR3 spans 15 amino acids. As DNA, the CDR3 is TGTGCCAGCAGCTTGCTCCTGACGGGGAACACTGAAGCTTTCTTT. Residues: CASSLLLTGNTEAFF.

The chain employs TRBV2 and TRBJ1-2, with D uncertain. Germline assignment: CDR1 SNHLY and CDR2 FYNNEI. Between the trimmed V and J ends, which lost 5 bases and 3 bases, there was a span of 4 bases. The CDR3 contains 11 residues. Here the CDR3 DNA reads TGTGCCAGCAGTCCCCACTATGGCTACACCTTC. Protein product: CASSPHYGYTF.